This T cell receptor beta chain is from a study of T cells in Graves' hyperthyroidism and ophthalmopathy. TCR beta CDR3 sequences were amplified from RNA transcripts. HTBI primers were used for first-round RT-PCR of the TCR CDR3. TCRdb re-called the multiplex PCR reads with MiXCR, one entry per CDR3 protein. The repertoire holds a few hundred thousand distinct CDR3 sequences, with about 12% as singletons. CDR1 and CDR2 (germline): KGHDR, SFDVKD. There are 16 residues in the CDR3. Remarks on this clonotype: Just one base apart from a much larger clone, this may be a read error.

No ophthalmopathy progression within 18 months constituted stable Graves' hyperthyroidism. Researchers barred patients who had uncontrolled infection, other autoimmune disease, pregnancy or lactation. The source material was blood. This sequence originates from a woman younger than 30 with Graves' hyperthyroidism. The J gene is TRBJ2-2, the V gene TRBV24-1; D tentatively reads TRBD1 or TRBD2 (5 bases each). The CDR3 DNA reads TGTGCCGCCAGTGACTTGGGACCAACGAACACCGGGGAGCTGTTTTTT. The encoded protein is CAASDLGPTNTGELFF.